This T cell receptor (beta chain) was obtained from a study of blood T cell repertoires in COVID-19. The CDR3 contains 15 residues. V lost 4 bases to trimming and J lost 5 bases; unmatched junction nucleotides: 6. CDR1 and CDR2 (germline): KGHSH, LQKENI. TCRdb keeps only in-frame clones here, not all; method: immunoSEQ multiplex PCR. The sample gives about 220,000 clones, approximately 82% of which show up once; approximately 2.4% is in the top ten. Sample: peripheral blood. This clonotype was obtained from a man aged 40-49 years who had recovered from COVID-19. The V and J genes are TRBV18 and TRBJ2-2, with 8 bases lining up with TRBD1. The DNA for the CDR3 is TGTGCCAGCTCACAGGACAGGGCCGTTACCGGGGAGCTGTTTTTT. This translates into CASSQDRAVTGELFF.